This TCR beta chain was captured by sequencing in a study of cytotoxic CD8 clonotypes in ibrutinib-treated CLL. Study summary: Specimens for response were gathered following a median 12 months of therapy, spanning 6 to 36. Findings and caveats of the study: Pretreatment clonality was elevated relative to age-matched healthy donors and paralleled circulating CD8+ T-cell counts. Under treatment, the uncommon public clonotypes either contracted or remained stable.

Comment on this clone: Its antigen is undetermined.

TCRdb's table, derived via immunoSEQ multiplex PCR, lists solely in-frame clones and lacks some. Of 200,000 to 250,000 clones listed, roughly 70% are singletons. Libraries of TCR beta were made from 1.5 to 2.5 micrograms of genomic DNA that came from cryopreserved PBMCs. Sequencing was performed on PBMCs, taken after 24 months of ibrutinib treatment. This sequence originates from a human donor with chronic lymphocytic leukemia.

CDR3 nucleotide sequence: TGCGCCAGCAGCTTGGAGGCGAGCTCCTACGAGCAGTACTTC. Translation gives CASSLEASSYEQYF. The rearrangement joins TRBV5-1 to TRBJ2-7; D gene ambiguous. The CDR3 length is 14 residues. V shed 0 bases and J shed 0 bases, with 7 bases lying between them. Germline assignment: CDR1 SGHRS and CDR2 YFSETQ.